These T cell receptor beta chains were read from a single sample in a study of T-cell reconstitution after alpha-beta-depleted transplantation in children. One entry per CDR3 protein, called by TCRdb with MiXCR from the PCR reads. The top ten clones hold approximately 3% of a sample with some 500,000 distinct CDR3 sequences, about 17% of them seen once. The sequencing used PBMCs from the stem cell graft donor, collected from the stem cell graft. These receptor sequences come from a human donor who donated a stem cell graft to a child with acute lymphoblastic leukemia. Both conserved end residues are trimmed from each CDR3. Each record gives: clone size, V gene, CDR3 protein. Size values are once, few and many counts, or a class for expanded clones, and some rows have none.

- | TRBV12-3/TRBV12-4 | ASSVTGRSIPQEKLF
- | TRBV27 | ASSPGQSRSNQPQH
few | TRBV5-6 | ASSLGQGNQETQY
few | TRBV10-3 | AISGGVGGQPQH
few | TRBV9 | ASSPWVEVSGANVLT
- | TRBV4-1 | ASSQIWAGEQF
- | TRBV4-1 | ASSQEKRGPNEQF
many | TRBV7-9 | ASSLEGLAYEQY
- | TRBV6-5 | ASSYSFSPKQGNYQPQH
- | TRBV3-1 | ASSQGTGTGHEQY
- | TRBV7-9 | ASSLTGGDSPLH
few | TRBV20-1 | SARVGAGYSYNEQF
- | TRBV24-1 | ATSDKQDYEQY
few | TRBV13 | ASSPPGQLIYGYT
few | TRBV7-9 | ASSLGTGMKYEQY
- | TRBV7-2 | ATSDRFSYEQY
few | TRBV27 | ASSLLGAGASQY
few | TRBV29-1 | SVEGPYGPTDTQY
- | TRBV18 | ASSELRYNEQF
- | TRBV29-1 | SVVTKDYGYT
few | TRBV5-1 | ASSLDGAVNQPQH
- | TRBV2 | ASRPVRVAENEQF
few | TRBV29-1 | SVGAGGSSYNEQF
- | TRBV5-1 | ASSWPLGQGPWNEQF
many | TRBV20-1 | SASGGYTEAF
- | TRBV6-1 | ASRESGAALTEAF
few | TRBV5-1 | ASSPDDRDHEQY
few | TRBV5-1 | ASSLAGLAGIQAQETQY
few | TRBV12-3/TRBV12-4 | ASSWGSGPYEQY
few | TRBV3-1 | ASSLSSSNTEAF
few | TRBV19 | ASRLLYRGGTDTQY
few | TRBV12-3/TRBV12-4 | ASSYERGTYEQY
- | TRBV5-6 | ASSLGQFSGNTIY
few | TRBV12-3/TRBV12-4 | ASSPWTGDGYT
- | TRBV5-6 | ASSLRFNEKLF
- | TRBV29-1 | SVESANSGANVLT
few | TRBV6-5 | ASSYSSEGGYEQY
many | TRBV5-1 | ASSFGQPENTEAF
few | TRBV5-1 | ASRYQTGLNEKLF
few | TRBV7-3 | ASSYGLAPRTDTQY
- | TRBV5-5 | ASSLLVAVSTDTQY
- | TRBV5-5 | ASSSRLTASEKLF
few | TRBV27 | ASSLYGTSTDTQY
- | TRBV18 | ASKQGGAQGYT
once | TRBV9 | ASGDTNTGELF
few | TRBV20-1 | SARERTAYGYT
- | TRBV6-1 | ASSQTSGRRAGELF
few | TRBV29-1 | SVENRDYGYT
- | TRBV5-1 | ASSSGLLAGLYNEQF
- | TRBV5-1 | ASSWALDTNEQF
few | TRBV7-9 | ASSLRTGGNTEAF
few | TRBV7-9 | ASSLTGARSTDTQY
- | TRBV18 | ASSPVGTGGNQPQH